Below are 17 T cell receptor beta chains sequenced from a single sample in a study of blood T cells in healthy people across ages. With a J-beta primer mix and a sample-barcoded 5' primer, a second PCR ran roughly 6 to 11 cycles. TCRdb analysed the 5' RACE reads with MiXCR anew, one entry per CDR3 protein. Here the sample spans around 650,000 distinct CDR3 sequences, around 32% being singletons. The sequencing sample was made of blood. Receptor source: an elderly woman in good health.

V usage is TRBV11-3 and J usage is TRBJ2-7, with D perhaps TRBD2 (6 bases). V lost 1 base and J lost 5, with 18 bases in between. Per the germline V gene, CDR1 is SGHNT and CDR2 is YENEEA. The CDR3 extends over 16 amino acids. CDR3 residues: CASSLGGGAGRDEQYF. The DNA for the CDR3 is TGTGCCAGCAGCTTAGGTGGAGGGGCCGGGCGAGACGAGCAGTACTTC.

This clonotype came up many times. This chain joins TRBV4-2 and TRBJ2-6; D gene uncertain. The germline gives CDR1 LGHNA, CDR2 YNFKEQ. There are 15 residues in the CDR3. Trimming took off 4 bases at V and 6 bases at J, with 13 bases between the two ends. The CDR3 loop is CASSPRSFEANVLTF. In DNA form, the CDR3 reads TGTGCCAGCAGCCCTCGGAGTTTTGAGGCCAACGTCCTGACTTTC.

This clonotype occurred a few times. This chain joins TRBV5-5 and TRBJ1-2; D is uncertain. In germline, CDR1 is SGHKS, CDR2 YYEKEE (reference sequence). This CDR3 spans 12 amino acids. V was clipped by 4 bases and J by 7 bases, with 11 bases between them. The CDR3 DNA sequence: TGTGCCAGCAGCCCAGGACGCTCTGGCTACACCTTC. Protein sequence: CASSPGRSGYTF.

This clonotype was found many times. Here the CDR3 DNA reads TGCGCCAGCAGCTTGGCCGGGGACGATGGCTACACCTTC. Translating it yields CASSLAGDDGYTF. The chain has TRBV5-1 and TRBJ1-2; D may be TRBD1 (5 bases). The CDR3 consists of 13 residues. The V end lost 0 bases, the J end lost 6 bases, and 9 bases lay between the germline ends. The germline V gene has CDR1 SGHRS and CDR2 YFSETQ.

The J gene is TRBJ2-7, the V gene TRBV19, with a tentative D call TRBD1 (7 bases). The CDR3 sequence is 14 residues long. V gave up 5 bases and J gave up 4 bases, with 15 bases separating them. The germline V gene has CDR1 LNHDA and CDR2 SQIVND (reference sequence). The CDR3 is CASSPRGQRYEQYF. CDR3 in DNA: TGTGCCAGTAGTCCGCGGGGACAGCGATACGAGCAGTACTTC.

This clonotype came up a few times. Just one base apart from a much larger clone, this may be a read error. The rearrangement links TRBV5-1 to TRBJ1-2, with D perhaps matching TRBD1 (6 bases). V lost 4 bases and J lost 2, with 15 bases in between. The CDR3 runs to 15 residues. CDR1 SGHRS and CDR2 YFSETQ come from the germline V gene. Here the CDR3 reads CASSVEPGHNYGYTF. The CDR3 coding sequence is TGCGCCAGCAGCGTGGAGCCGGGACACAACTATGGCTACACCTTC.

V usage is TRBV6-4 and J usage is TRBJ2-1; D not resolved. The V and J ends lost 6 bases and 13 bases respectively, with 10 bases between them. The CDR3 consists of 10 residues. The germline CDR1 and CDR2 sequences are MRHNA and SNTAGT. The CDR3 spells CASSEETQFF. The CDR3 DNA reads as TGTGCCAGCAGCGAAGAGACCCAGTTCTTC.

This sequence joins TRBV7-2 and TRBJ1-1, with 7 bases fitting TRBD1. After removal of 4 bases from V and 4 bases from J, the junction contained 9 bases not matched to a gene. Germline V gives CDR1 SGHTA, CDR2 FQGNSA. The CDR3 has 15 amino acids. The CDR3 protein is CASSSFPGGFTEAFF. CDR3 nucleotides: TGTGCCAGCAGCTCCTTTCCAGGGGGATTCACTGAAGCTTTCTTT.

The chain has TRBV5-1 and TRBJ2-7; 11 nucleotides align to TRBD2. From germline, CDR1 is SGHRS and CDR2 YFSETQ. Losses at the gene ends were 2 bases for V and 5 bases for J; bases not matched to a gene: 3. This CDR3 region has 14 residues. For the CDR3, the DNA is TGCGCCAGCAGCTTACTAGCGGGAGCAGACGAGCAGTACTTC. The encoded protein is CASSLLAGADEQYF.

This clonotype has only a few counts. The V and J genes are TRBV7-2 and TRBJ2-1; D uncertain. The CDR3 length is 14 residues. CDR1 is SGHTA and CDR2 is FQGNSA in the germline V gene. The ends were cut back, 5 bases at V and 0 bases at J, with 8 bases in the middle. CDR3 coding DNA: TGTGCCAGCAGCCGGGTGCACTCCTACAATGAGCAGTTCTTC. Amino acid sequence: CASSRVHSYNEQFF.

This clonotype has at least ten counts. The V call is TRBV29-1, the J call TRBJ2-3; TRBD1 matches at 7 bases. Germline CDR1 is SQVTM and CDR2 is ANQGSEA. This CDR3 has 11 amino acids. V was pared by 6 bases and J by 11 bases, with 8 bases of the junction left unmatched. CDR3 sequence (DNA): TGCAGCGTCACAGGGGCTGAGGGGCAGTATTTT. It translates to CSVTGAEGQYF.

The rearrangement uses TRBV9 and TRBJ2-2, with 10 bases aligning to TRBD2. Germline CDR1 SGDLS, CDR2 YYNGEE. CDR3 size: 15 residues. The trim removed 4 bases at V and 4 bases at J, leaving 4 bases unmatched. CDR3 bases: TGTGCCAGCAGCCTAGCGGGGGCTTCCACCGGGGAGCTGTTTTTT. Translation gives CASSLAGASTGELFF.

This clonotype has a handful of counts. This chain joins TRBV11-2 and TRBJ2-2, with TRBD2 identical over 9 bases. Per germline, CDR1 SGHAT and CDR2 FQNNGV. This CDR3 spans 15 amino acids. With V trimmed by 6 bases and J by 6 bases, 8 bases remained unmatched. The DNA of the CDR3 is TGTGCCAGCAGTCAGGTGGCGGGGGGGCCCGGGGAGCTGTTTTTT. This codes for CASSQVAGGPGELFF.

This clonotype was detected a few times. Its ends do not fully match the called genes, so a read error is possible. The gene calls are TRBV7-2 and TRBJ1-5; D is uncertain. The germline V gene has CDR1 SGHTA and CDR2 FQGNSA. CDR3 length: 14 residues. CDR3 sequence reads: CAGSLLSNNQPQHF. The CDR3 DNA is TGTGCCGGCAGCCTTCTATCTAACAATCAGCCCCAGCATTTT.

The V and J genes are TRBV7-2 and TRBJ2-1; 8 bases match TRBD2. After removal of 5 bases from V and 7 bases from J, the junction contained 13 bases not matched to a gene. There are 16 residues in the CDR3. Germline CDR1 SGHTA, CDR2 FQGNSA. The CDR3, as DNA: TGTGCCAGCAGCCTTACAGCGGGGGCCCAGGGGAATGAGCAGTTCTTC. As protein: CASSLTAGAQGNEQFF.

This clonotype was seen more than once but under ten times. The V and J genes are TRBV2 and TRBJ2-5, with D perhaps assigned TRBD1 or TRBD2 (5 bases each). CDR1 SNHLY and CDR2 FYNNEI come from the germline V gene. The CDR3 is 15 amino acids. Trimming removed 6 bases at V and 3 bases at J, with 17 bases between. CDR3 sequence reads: CASSPRRGREETQYF. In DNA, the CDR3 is TGTGCCAGCAGCCCACGACGGGGCCGCGAAGAGACCCAGTACTTC.

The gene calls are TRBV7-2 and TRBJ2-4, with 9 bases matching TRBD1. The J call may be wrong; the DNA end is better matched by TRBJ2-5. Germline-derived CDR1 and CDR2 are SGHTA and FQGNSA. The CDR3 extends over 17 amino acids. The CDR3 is CASSYRGRDPRGETQYF. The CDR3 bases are TGTGCCAGCAGCTACAGGGGGCGTGATCCCAGAGGGGAGACCCAGTACTTC.